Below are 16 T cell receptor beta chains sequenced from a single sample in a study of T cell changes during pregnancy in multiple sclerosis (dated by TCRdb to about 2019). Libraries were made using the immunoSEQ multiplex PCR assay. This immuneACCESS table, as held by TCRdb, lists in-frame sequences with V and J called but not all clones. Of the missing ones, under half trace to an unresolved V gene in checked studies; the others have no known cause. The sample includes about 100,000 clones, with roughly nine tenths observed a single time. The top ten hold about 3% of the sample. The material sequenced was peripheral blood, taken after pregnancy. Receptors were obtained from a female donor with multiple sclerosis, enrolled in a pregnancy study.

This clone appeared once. CDR3 loop: CASRPRTSGGLPGGTDTQYF. CDR3 in DNA: TGTGCCAGCAGGCCGCGGACTAGCGGGGGGCTACCAGGTGGCACAGATACGCAGTATTTT. This chain connects TRBV2 to TRBJ2-3; 14 bases line up with TRBD2. This CDR3 is built from 20 residues. Trimming took 6 bases from V and 1 from J; bases not matched to a gene: 15. CDR1 and CDR2 (germline): SNHLY, FYNNEI.

CDR3: CASSFPKWDRASNQPQHF. The DNA for the CDR3 is TGTGCCAGCAGTTTTCCAAAGTGGGACAGGGCCAGCAATCAGCCCCAGCATTTT. The V call is TRBV28, the J call TRBJ1-5, with 9 bases identical to TRBD1. The V segment lost 3 bases and the J segment 1 base; nucleotides outside the gene matches: 10. The germline V gene has CDR1 MDHEN and CDR2 SYDVKM. The CDR3 contains 18 residues.

The CDR3 bases are TGTGCCAGCAGTTGGAGTGGTCCCTACGAGCAGTACTTC. This encodes CASSWSGPYEQYF. The chain uses TRBV6-5 and TRBJ2-7; D ambiguous. V shed 4 bases and J shed 2 bases, with 9 bases lying between them. The CDR3 runs 13 residues. Germline V gene data show CDR1 as MNHEY and CDR2 as SVGAGI.

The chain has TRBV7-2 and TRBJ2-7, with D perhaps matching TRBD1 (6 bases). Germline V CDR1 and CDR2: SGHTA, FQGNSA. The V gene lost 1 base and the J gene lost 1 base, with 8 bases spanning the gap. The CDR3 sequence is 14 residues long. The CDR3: CASSLGGQSYEQYF. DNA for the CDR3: TGTGCCAGCAGCTTAGGGGGGCAGTCCTACGAGCAGTACTTC.

CDR3 sequence reads: CASSSPLTRGHHNEQFF. For the CDR3, the DNA is TGTGCCAGCAGCTCACCACTAACGCGGGGGCACCACAATGAGCAGTTCTTC. V is TRBV7-3 and J is TRBJ2-1; TRBD2 might be the D (7 bases). This CDR3 contains 17 residues. Trimming left V 4 bases short and J 5 bases short, with 21 bases between. Germline assignment: CDR1 SGHTA and CDR2 FQGTGA.

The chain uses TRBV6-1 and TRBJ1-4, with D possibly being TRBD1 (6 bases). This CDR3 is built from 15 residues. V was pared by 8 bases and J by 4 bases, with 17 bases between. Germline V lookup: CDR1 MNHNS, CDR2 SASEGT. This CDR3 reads CASSVQGQGNEKLFF. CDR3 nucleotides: TGTGCCAGCTCCGTGCAGGGGCAAGGTAATGAAAAACTGTTTTTT.

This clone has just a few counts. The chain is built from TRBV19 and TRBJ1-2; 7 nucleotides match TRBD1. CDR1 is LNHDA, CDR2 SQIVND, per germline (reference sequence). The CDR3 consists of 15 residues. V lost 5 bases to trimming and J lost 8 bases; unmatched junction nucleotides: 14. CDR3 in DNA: TGTGCCAGTAGTGATACAGGGGCGAGGAGTGCGGGCTACACCTTC. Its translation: CASSDTGARSAGYTF.

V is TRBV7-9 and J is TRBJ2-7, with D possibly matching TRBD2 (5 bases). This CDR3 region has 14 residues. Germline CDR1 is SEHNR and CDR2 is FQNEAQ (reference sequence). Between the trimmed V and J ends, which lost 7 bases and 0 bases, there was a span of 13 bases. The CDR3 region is CASTSGSRSYEQYF. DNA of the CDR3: TGTGCCAGCACTTCGGGGTCCCGCTCCTACGAGCAGTACTTC.

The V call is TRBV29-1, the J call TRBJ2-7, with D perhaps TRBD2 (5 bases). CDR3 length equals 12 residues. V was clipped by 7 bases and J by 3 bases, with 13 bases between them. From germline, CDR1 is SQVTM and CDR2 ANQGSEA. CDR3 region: CSGPGGLYEQYF. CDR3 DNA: TGCAGCGGGCCTGGCGGGCTCTACGAGCAGTACTTC.

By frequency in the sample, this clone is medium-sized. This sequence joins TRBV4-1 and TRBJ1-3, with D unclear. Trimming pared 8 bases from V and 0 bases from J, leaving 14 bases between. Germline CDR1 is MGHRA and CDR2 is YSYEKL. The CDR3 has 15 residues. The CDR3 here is CASATSRGSGNTIYF. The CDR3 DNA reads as TGCGCCAGCGCCACTTCGCGGGGCTCTGGAAACACCATATATTTT.

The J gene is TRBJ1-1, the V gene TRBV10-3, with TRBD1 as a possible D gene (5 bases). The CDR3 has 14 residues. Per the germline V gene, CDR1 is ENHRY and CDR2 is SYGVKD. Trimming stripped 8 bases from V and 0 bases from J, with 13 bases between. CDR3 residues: CAIGTEGLNTEAFF. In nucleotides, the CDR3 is TGTGCCATCGGGACTGAGGGCCTGAACACTGAAGCTTTCTTT.

The CDR3 is CASSFFSRTGFDGYTF. The CDR3 bases are TGCGCCAGCAGCTTTTTTTCGCGGACAGGGTTTGATGGCTACACCTTC. The V and J genes are TRBV5-1 and TRBJ1-2, with 8 nucleotides matching TRBD1. J lost 6 bases, V lost 2 bases, and 12 bases had no gene match. The V gene's germline CDR1 is SGHRS and CDR2 YFSETQ. The CDR3 is 16 residues long.

For the CDR3, the DNA is TGTGCCAGCAGCTTTGGGCAGGATAGCTACGAGCAGTACTTC. The encoded protein is CASSFGQDSYEQYF. The gene calls are TRBV5-6 and TRBJ2-7; D unresolved. Germline lookup yields CDR1 SGHDT and CDR2 YYEEEE. The CDR3 is 14 amino acids. V lost 2 bases and J 3 bases, leaving 12 bases between the germline ends.

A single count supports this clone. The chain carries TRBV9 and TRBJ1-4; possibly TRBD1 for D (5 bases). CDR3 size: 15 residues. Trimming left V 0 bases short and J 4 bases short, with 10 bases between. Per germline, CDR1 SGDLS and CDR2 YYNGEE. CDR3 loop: CASSVGAQGNEKLFF. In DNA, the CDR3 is TGTGCCAGCAGCGTAGGGGCTCAGGGTAATGAAAAACTGTTTTTT.

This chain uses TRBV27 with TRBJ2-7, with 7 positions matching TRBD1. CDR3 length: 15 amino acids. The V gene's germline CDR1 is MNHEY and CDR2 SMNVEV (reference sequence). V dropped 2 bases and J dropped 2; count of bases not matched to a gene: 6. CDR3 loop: CASSLGPGQTYEQYF. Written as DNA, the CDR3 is TGTGCCAGCAGTTTAGGGCCGGGACAGACCTACGAGCAGTACTTC.

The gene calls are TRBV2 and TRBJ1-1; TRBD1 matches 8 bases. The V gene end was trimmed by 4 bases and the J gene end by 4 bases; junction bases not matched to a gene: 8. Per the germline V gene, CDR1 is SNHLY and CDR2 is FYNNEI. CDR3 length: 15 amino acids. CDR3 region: CASSGGRGRGTEAFF. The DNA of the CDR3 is TGTGCCAGCAGTGGGGGCAGGGGGCGGGGCACTGAAGCTTTCTTT.